A single TCR beta chain is shown here with its context. The antigen remains unidentified. CDR1 and CDR2 (germline): SNHLY, FYNNEI. The CDR3 has 13 amino acids. The V end was cut by 2 bases, the J end by 13 bases, with 12 bases between. The PCR was carried out with 60 Vbeta primers and 13 Jbeta primers. This table comes from immunoSEQ multiplex PCR, and its TCRdb copy is limited to in-frame clones, with some not included. The sample has some 140,000 clones; 70% to 85% are singletons. This entry is derived from a study of cytomegalovirus exposure and HLA in healthy donors. General study results and limits: According to the study, 160 or so TCR beta chains were cytomegalovirus-associated.

The sequence derives from a woman between 45 and 60 years old in good health and CMV-seropositive. Specimen: PBMCs. V is TRBV2 and J is TRBJ1-6; a possible D gene is TRBD1 (6 bases). CDR3 in DNA: TGTGCCAGCAGTGAAACAGGGCCCTTGCCCCTCCACTTT. Encoded protein: CASSETGPLPLHF.